The 15 T cell receptor beta chains given below trace back to one sample, sequenced in a study of blood T cell repertoires in COVID-19. Produced via immunoSEQ multiplex PCR; TCRdb's table is partial and in-frame only. There are 15,000 to 20,000 clones in the sample; approximately 91% occur only once, and about 15% lies in the top ten. Material for sequencing was peripheral blood. The receptor source for this set is a human donor in a cohort sampled during active COVID-19.

The chain recombines TRBV4-2 with TRBJ1-5; 7 bases align to TRBD1. CDR1 LGHNA and CDR2 YNFKEQ come from the germline V gene. The CDR3 runs to 15 residues. V shed 1 base, J shed 7 bases, and the junction held 7 bases outside the gene matches. The CDR3 here is CASSQGDDRVQPQHF. DNA for the CDR3: TGTGCCAGCAGCCAAGGGGACGACAGGGTCCAGCCCCAGCATTTT.

This chain uses TRBV7-3 with TRBJ2-3; tentative D call: TRBD1 (5 bases). CDR3 length: 17 residues. Germline values: CDR1 SGHTA, CDR2 FQGTGA. V was clipped by 2 bases and J by 0 bases, with 15 bases between them. The CDR3 sequence is CASSLDSRDSSTDTQYF. CDR3 DNA: TGTGCCAGCAGCTTAGATTCCAGGGATTCTAGCACAGATACGCAGTATTTT.

The chain employs TRBV6-5 and TRBJ2-7; possible D gene TRBD1, 6 bases. The CDR3 extends over 13 amino acids. Germline V lookup: CDR1 MNHEY, CDR2 SVGAGI. V lost 7 bases and J 3 bases, leaving 13 bases between the germline ends. This CDR3 reads CASMRMTGYEQYF. CDR3 nucleotides: TGTGCCAGCATGAGGATGACAGGCTACGAGCAGTACTTC.

V and J are TRBV19 and TRBJ2-1; 7 nucleotides agree with TRBD2. The CDR3 has 15 residues. In germline, CDR1 is LNHDA, CDR2 SQIVND (reference sequence). The J segment lost 6 bases and the V segment lost 4 bases, leaving 9 bases of the junction unmatched. The DNA for the CDR3 is TGTGCCAGTAGTAAGAGCGGGAAAGGTTTCAATGAGCAGTTCTTC. This encodes CASSKSGKGFNEQFF.

The chain recombines TRBV4-3 with TRBJ2-2, with 7 bases fitting TRBD2. The length of the CDR3 is 16 residues. Germline V gene sequence: CDR1 LGHNA, CDR2 YSLEER. Trimming at V came to 5 bases and at J to 1 base, leaving 7 bases not matched to a gene. The CDR3 reads CASSTLSGGNTGELFF. CDR3 DNA: TGCGCCAGCAGCACGCTGTCGGGGGGGAACACCGGGGAGCTGTTTTTT.

The chain recombines TRBV7-3 with TRBJ2-5, with 10 bases fitting TRBD2. Germline V lookup: CDR1 SGHTA, CDR2 FQGTGA. J gave up 5 bases and V 4 bases, and 4 bases lay outside the gene matches. The CDR3 covers 14 residues. The CDR3 coding sequence is TGTGCCAGCAGCTCTGGACTAGCGGCGGAGACCCAGTACTTC. This sequence encodes CASSSGLAAETQYF.

The V call is TRBV24-1, the J call TRBJ2-2; 10 bases match TRBD2. Germline V gene data show CDR1 as KGHDR and CDR2 as SFDVKD. Trimming at V came to 4 bases and at J to 6 bases, leaving 4 bases not matched to a gene. CDR3 length: 15 amino acids. The CDR3: CATSDPSGRAGELFF. Here the CDR3 DNA reads TGTGCCACCAGTGACCCGAGCGGGAGGGCCGGGGAGCTGTTTTTT.

The rearrangement uses TRBV9 and TRBJ2-1; the match to TRBD2 covers 11 bases. CDR3 length: 18 residues. CDR1 and CDR2 from the germline V gene are SGDLS and YYNGEE. V trimming: 0 bases; J trimming: 4 bases; junction bases outside the gene matches: 9. CDR3 coding DNA: TGTGCCAGCAGCGTAGCCGGGACTAGCGGATACGGATACAATGAGCAGTTCTTC. Translating gives CASSVAGTSGYGYNEQFF.

V is TRBV19 and J is TRBJ1-1; TRBD1 agrees at 11 bases. The germline V gene has CDR1 LNHDA and CDR2 SQIVND (reference sequence). This CDR3 comprises 16 residues. Unmatched junction bases numbered 6, after V lost 0 bases and J lost 6 bases. The DNA of the CDR3 is TGTGCCAGTAGTATAGACGGACAGGGGGCCTCAGCTGAAGCTTTCTTT. Translation: CASSIDGQGASAEAFF.

The chain couples TRBV5-4 to TRBJ1-2, with D possibly being TRBD1 (6 bases). CDR1 is SGHNT, CDR2 YYREEE, per germline (reference sequence). CDR3 size: 12 residues. V was cut by 4 bases and J by 9 bases, with 13 bases left in between. The CDR3 nucleotides are TGTGCCAGCAGCAACCGGGACACAAGCTACACCTTC. It yields the protein CASSNRDTSYTF.

The CDR3 region has the DNA TGTGCCAGCAGCTTAGCCAGGGCGAACACCGGGGAGCTGTTTTTT. It translates to CASSLARANTGELFF. The chain uses TRBV7-2 and TRBJ2-2; a possible D gene is TRBD1 (5 bases). V lost 0 bases and J lost 0, with 5 bases in between. CDR1 is SGHTA and CDR2 is FQGNSA in the germline V gene. The CDR3 runs to 15 residues.

The table lists this clone with a few counts. The chain's CDR3 is CASSLPQGPAGGYTF. CDR3 in DNA: TGTGCCAGCAGCTTGCCACAGGGCCCAGCGGGAGGCTACACCTTC. The chain links TRBV5-4 to TRBJ1-2, with TRBD1 as a possible D gene (6 bases). Per germline, CDR1 SGHNT and CDR2 YYREEE (reference sequence). The CDR3 spans 15 residues. V gave up 1 base and J gave up 8 bases, with 18 bases separating them. Drawing the rest from reference TRBV5-4 and TRBJ1-2, the complete variable domain is ETGVTQSPTHLIKTRGQQVTLRCSSQSGHNTVSWYQQALGQGPQFIFQYYREEENGRGNFPPRFSGLQFPNYSSELNVNALELDDSALYLCASSLPQGPAGGYTFGSGTRLTVV.

The chain has TRBV19 and TRBJ2-3; 9 bases fit TRBD1. The CDR3 contains 16 residues. Germline V gives CDR1 LNHDA, CDR2 SQIVND (reference sequence). With V trimmed by 4 bases and J by 4 bases, 9 bases remained unmatched. The CDR3 spells CASSTPQGALADTQYF. Written as DNA, the CDR3 is TGTGCCAGTAGTACGCCACAGGGGGCGCTCGCAGATACGCAGTATTTT.

This chain links TRBV18 with TRBJ2-3; no reliable D call. This CDR3 is 13 amino acids long. The V end was cut by 3 bases, the J end by 0 bases, with 4 bases between. Germline loops: CDR1 KGHSH, CDR2 LQKENI. DNA of the CDR3: TGTGCCAGCTCACCGGCTAGCACAGATACGCAGTATTTT. Translating it yields CASSPASTDTQYF. The variable domain in full, completed from reference TRBV18 and TRBJ2-3, reads NAGVMQNPRHLVRRRGQEARLRCSPMKGHSHVYWYRQLPEEGLKFMVYLQKENIIDESGMPKERFSAEFPKEGPSILRIQQVVRGDSAAYFCASSPASTDTQYFGPGTRLTVL.

The chain is built from TRBV4-1 and TRBJ2-2, with 11 bases fitting TRBD1. Germline CDR1 is MGHRA and CDR2 is YSYEKL. Unmatched junction bases numbered 7, after V lost 2 bases and J lost 5 bases. This CDR3 is 17 amino acids long. In nucleotides, the CDR3 is TGCGCCAGCAGCCAACCAGGACAGGGGGCGGGAACCGGGGAGCTGTTTTTT. Translation: CASSQPGQGAGTGELFF.